This entry describes one T cell receptor (beta chain). The PCR contained 60 Vbeta and 13 Jbeta primers. The protocol was immunoSEQ multiplex PCR, while the TCRdb copy is restricted to in-frame clones and leaves out a portion. Of 150,000 to 200,000 clones listed, 84% are singletons. The data stem from a study of cytomegalovirus exposure and HLA in healthy donors. With 1 base clipped from V and 13 bases from J, the junction kept 2 bases outside the gene matches. This CDR3 has 12 amino acids. Germline values: CDR1 SGHAT, CDR2 FQNNGV. The chain is built from TRBV11-2 and TRBJ2-7; 12 bases line up with TRBD2. Input material: PBMCs. The origin of this receptor is a boy aged 5-17 years in good health and CMV-seronegative. CDR3 loop: CASSLGGLAGYF. As DNA, the CDR3 is TGTGCCAGCAGCTTAGGCGGACTAGCGGGATACTTC. The full variable domain, in which reference TRBV11-2 and TRBJ2-7 provide the parts outside the CDR3, is EAGVAQSPRYKIIEKRQSVAFWCNPISGHATLYWYQQILGQGPKLLIQFQNNGVVDDSQLPKDRFSAERLKGVDSTLKIQPAKLEDSAVYLCASSLGGLAGYFGPGTRLTVT.